A selection of T cell receptor beta chains follows, all from one sample in a study of blood T cell repertoires in COVID-19. The method was immunoSEQ multiplex PCR; TCRdb's version includes in-frame clones alone and lacks a portion of them. The sample has about 190,000 clones, 89% seen once. Source material: peripheral blood. The origin of the receptors is a man aged 35 to 55 with acute or convalescent COVID-19. Each CDR3 is given with its conserved first and last residue. Each record gives: V gene, D gene, J gene, clone size, CDR3 DNA, CDR3 protein. A D gene is named only where the DNA matches it firmly. Not all rows give a size; the values are once, few, many and, for expanded clones, a class.

TRBV2	NA	TRBJ2-7	NA	TGTGCCAGCAAGGGGACAATCCACGAGCAGTACTTC	CASKGTIHEQYF
TRBV4-1	NA	TRBJ1-2	NA	TGCGCCAGCAGCCTAGTGACAGAGACGAATGGCTACACCTTC	CASSLVTETNGYTF
TRBV27	TRBD1	TRBJ1-1	NA	TGTGCCAGCAGTTTGGGGACAGGGAGCAGAGCTTTCTTT	CASSLGTGSRAFF
TRBV5-1	TRBD1	TRBJ2-1	NA	TGCGCCAGCAGTCGGAATTCAGGGACAGGGTACAATGAGCAGTTCTTC	CASSRNSGTGYNEQFF
TRBV19	NA	TRBJ1-4	once	TGTGCCAGTAGCGAGGATAAGAGTGAAAAACTGTTTTTT	CASSEDKSEKLFF
TRBV19	NA	TRBJ1-5	once	TGTGCCAGTAGCCCCAGGCCGGGAGATAGCAATCAGCCCCAGCATTTT	CASSPRPGDSNQPQHF
TRBV7-8	NA	TRBJ1-5	NA	TGTGCCAGCAGCTTAACAGGTTATCAGCCCCAGCATTTT	CASSLTGYQPQHF
TRBV6-6	TRBD1	TRBJ1-3	NA	TGTGCCAGCATGGGGACAGGGGTTTCTGGAAACACCATATATTTT	CASMGTGVSGNTIYF
TRBV5-8	TRBD2	TRBJ2-3	NA	TGTGCCAGCAGCTTGTCCGGGACTAGCGGGGGTTTAGGGGCGCAGTATTTT	CASSLSGTSGGLGAQYF
TRBV21-1	NA	TRBJ2-5	NA	TGTGCCAGCAGCATCTCCGGGAACCAAGAGACCCAGTACTTC	CASSISGNQETQYF
TRBV19	TRBD1	TRBJ2-7	NA	TGTGCCAGTAGTATCCGATACAGACAGGGGGCCCATCCCTACGAGCAGTACTTC	CASSIRYRQGAHPYEQYF
TRBV25-1	TRBD1	TRBJ1-2	NA	TGTGCCAGCAGTGAATGGACAGGGGGCTCAAACGGCTACACCTTC	CASSEWTGGSNGYTF
TRBV6-5	TRBD1	TRBJ1-2	NA	TGTGCCAGCTCAACCGCGGACAGGGGGCATGGCTACACCTTC	CASSTADRGHGYTF
TRBV19	TRBD1	TRBJ2-7	NA	TGTGCCAGTAGTATCCCGGGACAGGGCTACGAGCAGTACTTC	CASSIPGQGYEQYF
TRBV19	NA	TRBJ2-7	NA	TGTGCCAGTAGTATATTGTTCTCCTCCTACGAGCAGTACTTC	CASSILFSSYEQYF
TRBV25-1	TRBD1	TRBJ2-1	once	TGTGCCAGCAGTTGGCAGGGGGCCCACAATGAGCAGTTCTTC	CASSWQGAHNEQFF
TRBV7-7	TRBD1	TRBJ2-2	NA	TGTGCCAGCAGCCGATTGGACAGGAGCGCGAACACCGGGGAGCTGTTTTTT	CASSRLDRSANTGELFF
TRBV11-2	NA	TRBJ2-7	NA	TGTGCCAGCAGCTCCGAACTACAGGTACCCTACGAGCAGTACTTC	CASSSELQVPYEQYF
TRBV24-1	TRBD2	TRBJ2-5	NA	TGTGCCACCAGTGATTTGCGAGGGACTAGCGGGGGCGGAGAGACCCAGTACTTC	CATSDLRGTSGGGETQYF
TRBV30	NA	TRBJ1-5	NA	TGTGCCTGGAACGGAGACTATAGCAATCAGCCCCAGCATTTT	CAWNGDYSNQPQHF
TRBV10-3	TRBD1	TRBJ1-1	NA	TGTGCCATCAGTCGGGACAGCTTGAACACTGAAGCTTTCTTT	CAISRDSLNTEAFF
TRBV3-1/TRBV3-2	NA	TRBJ2-7	NA	TGTGCCAGCAGCCATTCATCCTACGAGCAGTACTTC	CASSHSSYEQYF
TRBV5-1	TRBD2	TRBJ2-2	few	TGCGCCAGCAGCTTGAGCCGGGGGGGCACCGGGGAGCTGTTTTTT	CASSLSRGGTGELFF
TRBV24-1	NA	TRBJ1-1	NA	TGTGCCACCAGTGATCGGGACAAAGTGAACACTGAAGCTTTCTTT	CATSDRDKVNTEAFF
TRBV29-1	NA	TRBJ1-3	NA	TGCAGCGCCCTAGACGGCGGAAACACCATATATTTT	CSALDGGNTIYF
TRBV7-9	TRBD1	TRBJ2-7	NA	TGTGCCAGCAGCTCGGCACCGGGACAGGGGTCCTACGAGCAGTACTTC	CASSSAPGQGSYEQYF
TRBV4-2	TRBD2	TRBJ2-5	NA	TGTGCCAGCAGTGACGAGCGGGGGGGCCAAGAGACCCAGTACTTC	CASSDERGGQETQYF
TRBV6-5	NA	TRBJ1-2	NA	TGTGCCACTCAAGGGGCGAACTTCTATGGCTACACCTTC	CATQGANFYGYTF
TRBV19	TRBD1	TRBJ1-4	NA	TGTGCCAGTAGAGTAACAGGGGCGACTAATGAAAAACTGTTTTTT	CASRVTGATNEKLFF
TRBV7-2	TRBD1	TRBJ1-2	once	TGTGCCAGCAGCTCTCCGGGACAGGGAATCCCATATGGCTACACCTTC	CASSSPGQGIPYGYTF
TRBV6-4	NA	TRBJ2-2	few	TGTGCCAGCAGTGACGGGGCCACCGGGGAGCTGTTTTTT	CASSDGATGELFF
TRBV10-3	TRBD1	TRBJ1-1	NA	TGTGCCATCAGTGACTTCTCCTACAGGGGGGGGACTGAAGCTTTCTTT	CAISDFSYRGGTEAFF
TRBV11-2	TRBD2	TRBJ2-7	NA	TGTGCCAGCAGCGCTAGCGGGGGCCGCTCCTACGAGCAGTACTTC	CASSASGGRSYEQYF
TRBV4-3	NA	TRBJ1-2	NA	TGCGCCAGCAGCCAAGAGGATGGGACAAATTATGGCTACACCTTC	CASSQEDGTNYGYTF
TRBV6-5	NA	TRBJ2-5	NA	TGTGCCAGCAGTTACAATTGGGACTCCCAAGAGACCCAGTACTTC	CASSYNWDSQETQYF
TRBV5-4	NA	TRBJ2-1	NA	TGTGCCAGCAGCTTGATGGGGGCGCTCCATGAGCAGTTCTTC	CASSLMGALHEQFF
TRBV5-1	NA	TRBJ2-7	NA	TGCGCCAGCAGCTTGGCCGGGGTCAGGCGATCCTACGAGCAGTACTTC	CASSLAGVRRSYEQYF
TRBV10-3	NA	TRBJ1-2	NA	TGTGCCATCGTGGGGGCGGATGGCTACACCTTC	CAIVGADGYTF
TRBV10-3	TRBD1	TRBJ1-2	NA	TGTGCCATCAGTCGGGAAGGGGGCTTCTATGGCTACACCTTC	CAISREGGFYGYTF
TRBV11-2	NA	TRBJ1-6	NA	TGTGCCAGCAGCTCTCTACCAGGGTCTTGGAATTCACCCCTCCACTTT	CASSSLPGSWNSPLHF
TRBV7-9	NA	TRBJ2-5	NA	TGTGCCAGCAGCCCTTCCGGGAAGGGAGAGACCCAGTACTTC	CASSPSGKGETQYF
TRBV5-1	NA	TRBJ2-3	NA	TGCGCCAGCAGCTTGGACGGGGGGCCCTTAGATACGCAGTATTTT	CASSLDGGPLDTQYF
TRBV5-1	NA	TRBJ1-1	NA	TGCGCCAGCACTCTAGGGGCCTCGAAAGTGAACACTGAAGCTTTCTTT	CASTLGASKVNTEAFF
TRBV7-9	TRBD1	TRBJ2-3	NA	TGTGCCTACGGGACAGGATCTTCTAGCACAGATACGCAGTATTTT	CAYGTGSSSTDTQYF
TRBV6-2/TRBV6-3	NA	TRBJ1-2	NA	TGTGCCAGCAGCCCCCTCGGGGGGCCGGATGGCTACACCTTC	CASSPLGGPDGYTF
TRBV7-2	NA	TRBJ2-5	NA	TGTGCCAGCAGCTTAACGGCAGGGCGGATGGAGACCCAGTACTTC	CASSLTAGRMETQYF
TRBV29-1	TRBD1	TRBJ1-1	NA	TGCAGCGTTGTGACAGGGGCGCGGGGTGAAGCTTTCTTT	CSVVTGARGEAFF